This entry lists 2 T cell receptor beta chains sequenced from one sample in a study of T cell responses to AZD1222 COVID-19 vaccine. The data were produced by immunoSEQ multiplex PCR, yet TCRdb's version contains in-frame clones alone and is incomplete. The repertoire holds 100,000 to 120,000 clones, with about 88% as singletons. This material consisted of peripheral blood, taken on day 0 of AZD1222 vaccination. These receptors originate from an adult in good health.

This chain connects TRBV6-5 to TRBJ2-7, with 10 bases aligning to TRBD1. The CDR3 is 15 residues long. Germline V gene data show CDR1 as MNHEY and CDR2 as SVGAGI. V lost 7 bases and J lost 2; bases outside the gene matches: 8. The CDR3, as DNA: TGTGCCAGCACCCGACAGGGGGCCCACACCTACGAGCAGTACTTC. Residues: CASTRQGAHTYEQYF.

This clone occurred once. The chain joins TRBV30 to TRBJ2-3, with a possible D match to TRBD1 (7 bases). V dropped 1 base and J dropped 0 bases, with 11 bases sitting between them. The germline V gene encodes CDR1 GTSNPN and CDR2 SVGIG (reference sequence). The CDR3 is 15 amino acids. CDR3 sequence: CAWSGGTASTDTQYF. CDR3 nucleotide sequence: TGTGCCTGGAGTGGCGGGACAGCTAGCACAGATACGCAGTATTTT.